The T cell receptor (beta chain) described here comes from a study of vaccination and CD4 T cells after COVID-19. Treatment specified: roughly ten-day PBMC culture with coronavirus spike peptide pools or control peptides (ViraFEST assay). The assay that was used to sequence DNA from cultured CD4+ T cells was the Oncomine TCR Beta short-read assay. MiXCR, run by TCRdb on the PCR reads, gives a single entry per CDR3 protein. The data hold approximately 15,000 distinct CDR3 sequences, with over 30% observed a single time. This clonotype was observed a handful of times. Its target is unknown. The CDR3 is 12 amino acids. Trimming cost V 7 bases and J 13 bases; bases outside gene matches: 11.

This chain links TRBV12-3 or TRBV12-4 with TRBJ2-5; TRBD2 agrees at 8 bases. The TCR originated in a human donor with COVID-19. The sample consisted of cultured CD4+ T cells from blood. In nucleotides, the CDR3 is TGTGCCAGCATCCGGGATAGCGGGGAAATGTACTTC. It is translated as CASIRDSGEMYF.